This T cell receptor (beta chain) was observed in a study of shared clonotypes between healthy human individuals. CD4+ cells yielded CD45RA+ naive and CD45RA-negative memory subsets. From germline, CDR1 is LGHNT and CDR2 FRNRAP. This CDR3 has 14 residues. V was clipped by 6 bases and J by 0 bases, with 10 bases between them. This clone was counted between two and nine times. What it binds is unknown. Deep level was the assay's run setting. TCRdb's table, derived via immunoSEQ multiplex PCR, lists solely in-frame clones and lacks some. The table lists over 850,000 clones, around three quarters of them singletons. Whole-study findings and limits: Naive CD4 clonotypes were shared across several donors at 5% to 6%. How much donors shared clonotypes was expected to be affected by sequencing depth.

The gene calls are TRBV12-5 and TRBJ2-3, with D possibly matching TRBD1 (6 bases). The TCR was taken from a young man in good health. Some clones in this sample may be carry-over from other donors' samples. The specimen was memory CD4+ T cells from PBMCs. As for subset: CD45RA-negative fraction. CDR3: CASGQGGSTDTQYF. The CDR3 nucleotides are TGTGCTAGTGGACAGGGCGGGAGCACAGATACGCAGTATTTT.